Below are 30 T cell receptor beta chains sequenced from a single sample in a study of blood T cells in healthy people across ages (dated by TCRdb to the mid-2010s). Library preparation used 5' RACE. The sample was run on an Illumina HiSeq 2500. A second PCR of about 7 to 12 cycles was run with a J-beta primer mix and a sample-barcoded 5' primer. TCRdb reprocessing: public reads trimmed at Q25 with fastp, clones called with MiXCR, in-frame beta chains kept. A single entry per CDR3 protein holds the most common genes and DNA from its merged rows. This sample lists about 1,000,000 distinct CDR3 sequences; roughly 45% were detected once. Approximately 20% of the sample is taken by the ten largest. What was sequenced was blood. The receptor set was obtained from an older woman in good health.

This clonotype was seen a handful of times. CDR3 region: CSASLDLEADTQYF. For the CDR3, the DNA is TGCAGTGCTAGTTTGGACCTGGAGGCAGATACGCAGTATTTT. The chain couples TRBV20-1 to TRBJ2-3; a possible D gene is TRBD2 (5 bases). CDR1 and CDR2 (germline): DFQATT, SNEGSKA (reference sequence). The CDR3 is 14 amino acids. Trimming took 3 bases from V and 4 from J, leaving 14 bases between them.

The chain uses TRBV29-1 and TRBJ2-5; D ambiguous. V dropped 2 bases and J dropped 11 bases, with 12 bases sitting between them. This CDR3 has 11 amino acids. Germline CDR1 and CDR2: SQVTM and ANQGSEA. The CDR3 loop is CSVEYVNEQYF. The CDR3 DNA sequence: TGCAGCGTTGAATACGTCAATGAGCAGTACTTC. The full variable domain, in which reference TRBV29-1 and TRBJ2-5 provide the parts outside the CDR3, is SAVISQKPSRDICQRGTSLTIQCQVDSQVTMMFWYRQQPGQSLTLIATANQGSEATYESGFVIDKFPISRPNLTFSTLTVSNMSPEDSSIYLCSVEYVNEQYFGPGTRLLVL.

The V and J genes are TRBV10-3 and TRBJ1-5, with TRBD1 matching over 8 bases. The CDR3 spans 14 residues. The V segment lost 6 bases and the J segment 12 bases; nucleotides outside the gene matches: 13. Germline CDR1 reads ENHRY; CDR2 reads SYGVKD. The CDR3 spells CAISGQGPRESQHF. The CDR3 DNA follows: TGTGCCATCAGCGGACAGGGCCCTCGGGAAAGCCAGCATTTT.

A note on this clonotype: One end of the junction fails to match germline, which may point to a read error. CDR3 sequence reads: CASSPTQTSGRPIYNEQFF. The CDR3 nucleotides are TGTGCCAGCAGTCCCACCCAGACTAGCGGGAGGCCCATCTACAATGAACAGTTCTTC. The rearrangement uses TRBV28 and TRBJ2-1; TRBD2 aligns across 13 bases. The CDR3 is 19 amino acids. Germline V lookup: CDR1 MDHEN, CDR2 SYDVKM.

The chain couples TRBV13 to TRBJ2-5; 8 bases are a match to TRBD2. J was trimmed by 1 base and V by 5 bases; bases with no gene match: 9. The germline V gene encodes CDR1 PRHDT and CDR2 FYEKMQ (reference sequence). The CDR3 length is 16 residues. The CDR3 DNA follows: TGTGCCAGCAGCCCTCGAAGCGGGAGCCTCCAAGAGACCCAGTACTTC. It codes for CASSPRSGSLQETQYF.

This clonotype was picked up a small number of times. This chain connects TRBV2 to TRBJ2-7; D uncertain. Trimming pared 2 bases from V and 0 bases from J, leaving 8 bases between. This CDR3 has 14 amino acids. Per germline, CDR1 SNHLY and CDR2 FYNNEI. CDR3 DNA sequence: TGTGCCAGCAGTGAAATGGGCTACTCCTACGAGCAGTACTTC. It codes for CASSEMGYSYEQYF.

This chain uses TRBV20-1 with TRBJ2-7, with 10 bases lining up with TRBD2. CDR1 is DFQATT and CDR2 is SNEGSKA in the germline V gene (reference sequence). The CDR3 is 15 residues long. The V and J ends lost 5 bases and 2 bases, in that order; junction bases with no gene match: 9. CDR3 residues: CSALVTSGNPYEQYF. The CDR3 DNA reads as TGCAGTGCTCTAGTAACTAGCGGGAACCCCTACGAGCAGTACTTC.

This rearrangement joins TRBV9 to TRBJ1-1; D unclear. The CDR3 runs 14 residues. The germline V gene has CDR1 SGDLS and CDR2 YYNGEE. Trimming shortened V by 3 bases and J by 3 bases, and 12 bases separated the two germline ends. The DNA for the CDR3 is TGTGCCAGCAGCGAACGGGATAGCTACACTGAAGCTTTCTTT. Translated: CASSERDSYTEAFF.

CDR3 sequence: CSAEGLAGDETQYF. In nucleotides, the CDR3 is TGCAGTGCAGAGGGACTAGCGGGAGACGAGACCCAGTACTTC. The J gene is TRBJ2-5, the V gene TRBV20-1; TRBD2 matches at 14 bases. The CDR3 is 14 residues long. Trimming at V came to 6 bases and at J to 5 bases, leaving 5 bases not matched to a gene. Germline CDR1 is DFQATT and CDR2 is SNEGSKA (reference sequence).

The chain is built from TRBV5-6 and TRBJ2-1; D is unclear. Germline lookup yields CDR1 SGHDT and CDR2 YYEEEE. The CDR3 has 16 residues. Trimming took 2 bases from V and 5 from J, leaving 17 bases between them. The CDR3: CASSFPGRGGNNEQFF. The DNA of the CDR3 is TGTGCCAGCAGCTTTCCGGGTCGAGGTGGGAACAATGAGCAGTTCTTC.

CDR3 coding DNA: TGCAGTGCTAGAGGACTAGCGGACACAGATACGCAGTATTTT. Protein sequence: CSARGLADTDTQYF. V gene TRBV20-1 combines with J gene TRBJ2-3; TRBD2 matches at 9 bases. From germline, CDR1 is DFQATT and CDR2 SNEGSKA (reference sequence). V gave up 1 base and J gave up 2 bases; unmatched junction bases: 1. The length of the CDR3 is 14 residues.

This rearrangement joins TRBV20-1 to TRBJ2-7; 10 nucleotides agree with TRBD2. V lost 6 bases to trimming and J lost 0 bases; unmatched junction nucleotides: 8. Germline CDR1 reads DFQATT; CDR2 reads SNEGSKA (reference sequence). CDR3 size: 15 residues. The CDR3 loop reads CSALTGTSASYEQYF. In DNA form, the CDR3 reads TGCAGTGCACTGACCGGGACTAGCGCCTCCTACGAGCAGTACTTC.

This clonotype was seen a handful of times. The chain combines TRBV11-2 with TRBJ2-7, with D uncertain. V lost 1 base and J 1 base, leaving 14 bases between the germline ends. Germline CDR1 is SGHAT and CDR2 is FQNNGV. The CDR3 has 16 amino acids. The CDR3 sequence: CASSLGPLLRSYEQYF. As DNA, the CDR3 is TGTGCCAGCAGCTTAGGGCCCCTTCTAAGGTCCTACGAGCAGTACTTC.

A word on this clonotype: A junction boundary mismatches the germline segment, possibly from a read error. J is TRBJ2-7 and V is TRBV9; TRBD1 agrees at 9 bases. Germline CDR1 reads SGDLS; CDR2 reads YYNGEE. This CDR3 has 15 residues. The CDR3, as DNA: TGTGCCAGCAGCGGCGCGGGACAGGGTAAGAACGAGCAGCACTTC. Protein: CASSGAGQGKNEQHF.

The chain joins TRBV12-3 or TRBV12-4 to TRBJ2-5, with D perhaps assigned TRBD1 or TRBD2 (5 bases each). There are 14 residues in the CDR3. Trimming left V 6 bases short and J 3 bases short, with 14 bases between. The CDR3, as DNA: TGTGCCAGCAGACCACTAGGACAAAAAGAGACCCAGTACTTC. Protein: CASRPLGQKETQYF.

The table lists this clonotype with a few counts. J is TRBJ2-1 and V is TRBV20-1, with 7 bases matching TRBD2. Trimming cost V 2 bases and J 0 bases; bases outside gene matches: 4. The CDR3 contains 15 residues. CDR1 is DFQATT, CDR2 SNEGSKA, per germline (reference sequence). The CDR3 region has the DNA TGCAGTGCTAGAACAATAGCGGGCTCCTACAATGAGCAGTTCTTC. Its translation is CSARTIAGSYNEQFF.

Of note for this clonotype: A much larger clone sits a single nucleotide away, making a read error possible. V is TRBV15 and J is TRBJ2-7, with a tentative D call TRBD2 (5 bases). The CDR3 has 14 amino acids. V was clipped by 8 bases and J by 0 bases, with 14 bases between them. From germline, CDR1 is LNHNV and CDR2 YYDKDF (reference sequence). Written as DNA, the CDR3 is TGTGCCACCGGCCCCGGAGGTTCCTCCTACGAGCAGTACTTC. Translating gives CATGPGGSSYEQYF.

This chain uses TRBV29-1 with TRBJ1-5, with 12 bases fitting TRBD1. V was pared by 5 bases and J by 4 bases, with 9 bases of the junction left unmatched. Per germline, CDR1 SQVTM and CDR2 ANQGSEA. This CDR3 has 16 amino acids. The CDR3 reads CSVLYTGQGANQPQHF. The CDR3 bases are TGCAGCGTTCTCTATACGGGACAGGGGGCTAATCAGCCCCAGCATTTT.

This clonotype was found once. The chain uses TRBV6-6 and TRBJ2-7; D may be TRBD1 (5 bases). Germline V gene sequence: CDR1 MNHNY, CDR2 SVGAGI (reference sequence). The CDR3 is made up of 13 amino acids. V lost 6 bases and J 2 bases, leaving 11 bases between the germline ends. The CDR3 is CASRAQATYEQYF. CDR3 coding DNA: TGTGCCAGCAGAGCACAGGCGACCTACGAGCAGTACTTC.

This clonotype was seen more than once but under ten times. The chain has TRBV29-1 and TRBJ2-7, with 7 bases lining up with TRBD1. Trimming removed 6 bases from V and 0 bases from J; junction bases left unmatched: 5. CDR1 SQVTM and CDR2 ANQGSEA come from the germline V gene. The CDR3 has 13 residues. CDR3 protein: CSVAGTDSYEQYF. Here the CDR3 DNA reads TGCAGCGTAGCAGGGACAGACTCCTACGAGCAGTACTTC.

Only one count was recorded for this clonotype. V usage is TRBV7-9 and J usage is TRBJ2-5; 9 positions agree with TRBD1. Judging by the DNA end, TRBJ2-7 fits better; the J call may be wrong. The CDR3 is made up of 15 amino acids. Germline assignment: CDR1 SEHNR and CDR2 FQNEAQ (reference sequence). The chain's CDR3 is CASSVRQGENDEQYF. The DNA of the CDR3 is TGTGCCAGCAGCGTACGACAGGGGGAGAATGACGAGCAGTACTTC.

The chain has TRBV4-2 and TRBJ2-1; TRBD2 matches at 9 bases. Per the germline V gene, CDR1 is LGHNA and CDR2 is YNFKEQ. V lost 6 bases, J lost 6 bases, and 9 bases stayed unmatched. This CDR3 has 15 residues. CDR3 nucleotide sequence: TGTGCCAGCAGACCATTTAGCGGGAGAAGCAATGAGCAGTTCTTC. Translated: CASRPFSGRSNEQFF.

J is TRBJ2-3 and V is TRBV20-1, with 7 bases matching TRBD2. This CDR3 comprises 15 residues. Germline lookup yields CDR1 DFQATT and CDR2 SNEGSKA (reference sequence). The trim removed 5 bases at V and 3 bases at J, leaving 11 bases unmatched. CDR3 region: CSASFWGGETDTQYF. CDR3 DNA sequence: TGCAGTGCTTCTTTTTGGGGGGGGGAGACAGATACGCAGTATTTT.

The rearrangement links TRBV7-9 to TRBJ1-2; D remains unclear. The CDR3 covers 13 residues. V lost 4 bases, J lost 4 bases, and 10 bases lay in between. Per the germline V gene, CDR1 is SEHNR and CDR2 is FQNEAQ (reference sequence). The CDR3 DNA reads as TGTGCCAGCAGCTCACAAGAGGTCTATGGCTACACCTTC. This encodes CASSSQEVYGYTF.

The table lists this clonotype with a few counts. The rearrangement joins TRBV29-1 to TRBJ2-7; 10 nucleotides line up with TRBD1. CDR1 SQVTM and CDR2 ANQGSEA come from the germline V gene. V lost 1 base and J lost 6; bases outside the gene matches: 18. The CDR3 extends over 18 amino acids. CDR3 residues: CSVEGSPRDRGIDSEQYF. CDR3 in DNA: TGCAGCGTTGAAGGATCCCCTCGGGACAGGGGTATAGACTCCGAGCAGTACTTC.

This clonotype was seen more than once but under ten times. The V gene is TRBV28, the J gene TRBJ2-5, with 8 bases lining up with TRBD1. V was clipped by 7 bases and J by 5 bases; unmatched bases: 9. The length of the CDR3 is 14 residues. Germline V gene lookup returns CDR1 MDHEN and CDR2 SYDVKM. The CDR3 reads CASNADRGRETQYF. As DNA, the CDR3 is TGTGCCAGCAACGCCGACAGGGGAAGGGAGACCCAGTACTTC.

This clonotype was counted only a few times. The V gene is TRBV13, the J gene TRBJ1-2; D possibly corresponds to TRBD1 (6 bases). Germline V gives CDR1 PRHDT, CDR2 FYEKMQ (reference sequence). This CDR3 has 15 residues. V lost 3 bases to trimming and J lost 6 bases, with 17 bases between them. The CDR3 DNA reads TGTGCCAGCAGCTTCAGGGGCGGGGGGCTAAATGGCTACACCTTC. Translated: CASSFRGGGLNGYTF.

This clonotype appeared many times. This chain uses TRBV29-1 with TRBJ2-3; possible D gene TRBD2, 5 bases. V lost 5 bases and J 2 bases, leaving 14 bases between the germline ends. Germline V CDR1 and CDR2: SQVTM, ANQGSEA. This CDR3 is 14 amino acids long. For the CDR3, the DNA is TGCAGCGTTTCCCAAGCGGCAAACACAGATACGCAGTATTTT. Protein: CSVSQAANTDTQYF.

This clonotype came up a few times. Germline is not matched at one junction end, which may reflect a read error. This chain uses TRBV4-2 with TRBJ2-7; D is perhaps TRBD1 or TRBD2 (5 bases each). The CDR3 totals 16 residues. Germline V gene sequence: CDR1 LGHNA, CDR2 YNFKEQ. The chain's CDR3 is CASSRRGESLSCEQYF. CDR3 nucleotide sequence: TGTGCCAGCAGCCGAAGAGGGGAATCCTTGTCCTGCGAGCAGTACTTC.

V usage is TRBV6-6 and J usage is TRBJ1-5, with D tentatively TRBD1 (6 bases). Germline V CDR1 and CDR2: MNHNY, SVGAGI (reference sequence). V was cut by 8 bases and J by 3 bases, with 11 bases left in between. The CDR3 sequence is 13 residues long. The CDR3 DNA reads TGTGCCAGCCTGGCAGGGGTCAATCAGCCCCAGCATTTT. Translated: CASLAGVNQPQHF.